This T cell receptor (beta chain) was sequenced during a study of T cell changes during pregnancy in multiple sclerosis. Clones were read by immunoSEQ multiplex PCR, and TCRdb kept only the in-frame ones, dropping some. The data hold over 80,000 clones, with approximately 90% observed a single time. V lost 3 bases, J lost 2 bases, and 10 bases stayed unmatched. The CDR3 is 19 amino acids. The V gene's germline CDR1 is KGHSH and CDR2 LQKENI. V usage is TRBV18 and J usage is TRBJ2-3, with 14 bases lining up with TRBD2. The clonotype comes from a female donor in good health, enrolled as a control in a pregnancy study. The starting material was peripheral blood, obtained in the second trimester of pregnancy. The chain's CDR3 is CASSPDSRLAGGLTDTQYF. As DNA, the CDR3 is TGTGCCAGCTCACCGGACTCCAGACTAGCGGGAGGGCTCACAGATACGCAGTATTTT.